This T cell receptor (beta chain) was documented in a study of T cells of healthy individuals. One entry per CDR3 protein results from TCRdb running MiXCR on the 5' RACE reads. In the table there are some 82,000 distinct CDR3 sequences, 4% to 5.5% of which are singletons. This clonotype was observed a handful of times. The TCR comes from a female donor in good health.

This chain's CDR3 is CASTLGLDSKYEQYF. In DNA, the CDR3 is TGTGCCAGCACCTTGGGCCTGGATAGCAAGTACGAGCAGTACTTC. This chain connects TRBV7-6 to TRBJ2-7, with D hard to call. V was shortened by 7 bases and J by 4 bases, with 20 bases between the two germline ends. The germline gives CDR1 SGHVS, CDR2 FNYEAQ. This CDR3 is built from 15 residues.